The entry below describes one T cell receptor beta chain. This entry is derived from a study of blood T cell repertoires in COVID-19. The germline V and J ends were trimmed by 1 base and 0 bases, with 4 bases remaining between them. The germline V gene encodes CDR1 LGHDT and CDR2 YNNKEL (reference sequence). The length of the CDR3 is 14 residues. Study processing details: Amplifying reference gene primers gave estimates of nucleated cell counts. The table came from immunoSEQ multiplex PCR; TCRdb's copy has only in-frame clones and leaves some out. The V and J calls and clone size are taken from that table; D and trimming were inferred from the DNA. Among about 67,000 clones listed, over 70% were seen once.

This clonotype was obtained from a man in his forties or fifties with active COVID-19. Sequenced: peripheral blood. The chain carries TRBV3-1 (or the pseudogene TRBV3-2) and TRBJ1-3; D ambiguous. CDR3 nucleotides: TGTGCCAGCAGCCAAGGTCACTCTGGAAACACCATATATTTT. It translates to CASSQGHSGNTIYF.